This T cell receptor (beta chain) was captured in a study of blood T cells in healthy people across ages. Overall study context: Template switching retrieved approximately one barcoded beta molecule for each two T cells. Findings and caveats of the study: TCR beta diversity was tightly associated with the proportion of naive T cells.

A second PCR of about 6 to 12 cycles used a sample-barcoded 5' primer and a J-beta primer mix. TCRdb used MiXCR to reprocess the 5' RACE reads, holding one entry per CDR3 protein. The sample consists of 870,000 or so distinct CDR3 sequences, 29% of them appearing once. V gave up 10 bases and J gave up 1 base, with 13 bases separating them. There are 13 residues in the CDR3. Germline CDR1 reads SNHLY; CDR2 reads FYNNEI. This clonotype was found a few times. The antigen is undetermined. This rearrangement joins TRBV2 to TRBJ1-1, with D uncertain. The TCR originated in a woman at least 80 years old in good health. Sequences were obtained from blood. The CDR3 nucleotides read TGTGCCAATAGCGTCAGCCCGAACACTGAAGCTTTCTTT. Residues: CANSVSPNTEAFF.